Below, 2 T cell receptor beta chains from the same sample are listed, as sequenced in a study of blood T cell repertoires in COVID-19. Profiled with immunoSEQ multiplex PCR; TCRdb holds only in-frame clones, not every one. The sample includes some 250,000 clones, around 85% of them seen just once. The sample taken for sequencing was peripheral blood. These receptors all come from a man in his sixties with acute or convalescent COVID-19.

This sequence joins TRBV10-3 and TRBJ2-1; the match to TRBD2 covers 7 bases. There are 13 residues in the CDR3. Germline-derived CDR1 and CDR2 are ENHRY and SYGVKD. V lost 11 bases and J lost 5; bases outside the gene matches: 9. The CDR3 DNA is TGTGCCGTTACCGGGACTAATAACAATGAGCAGTTCTTC. It translates to CAVTGTNNNEQFF.

The rearrangement links TRBV4-1 to TRBJ2-1; D remains ambiguous. This CDR3 has 19 amino acids. Germline V gives CDR1 MGHRA, CDR2 YSYEKL. V was trimmed by 7 bases and J by 7 bases, leaving 32 bases between them. Written as DNA, the CDR3 is TGCGCCAGCACCTCCAACCCACTTCAAGTTCCTGTTGAAAGAAATGAGCAGTTCTTC. Translating it yields CASTSNPLQVPVERNEQFF.